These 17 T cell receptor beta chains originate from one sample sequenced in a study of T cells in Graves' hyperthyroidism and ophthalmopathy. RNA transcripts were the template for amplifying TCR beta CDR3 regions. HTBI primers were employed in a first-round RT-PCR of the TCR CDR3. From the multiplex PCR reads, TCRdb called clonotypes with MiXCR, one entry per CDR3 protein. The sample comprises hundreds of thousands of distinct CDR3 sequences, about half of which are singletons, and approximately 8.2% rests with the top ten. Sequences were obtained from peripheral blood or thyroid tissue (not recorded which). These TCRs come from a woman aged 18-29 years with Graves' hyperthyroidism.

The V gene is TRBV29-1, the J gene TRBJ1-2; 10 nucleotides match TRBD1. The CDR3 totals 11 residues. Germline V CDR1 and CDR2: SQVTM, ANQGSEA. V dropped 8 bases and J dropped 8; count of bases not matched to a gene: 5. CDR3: CSPGTGVGYTF. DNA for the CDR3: TGCAGCCCGGGGACAGGGGTCGGCTACACCTTC.

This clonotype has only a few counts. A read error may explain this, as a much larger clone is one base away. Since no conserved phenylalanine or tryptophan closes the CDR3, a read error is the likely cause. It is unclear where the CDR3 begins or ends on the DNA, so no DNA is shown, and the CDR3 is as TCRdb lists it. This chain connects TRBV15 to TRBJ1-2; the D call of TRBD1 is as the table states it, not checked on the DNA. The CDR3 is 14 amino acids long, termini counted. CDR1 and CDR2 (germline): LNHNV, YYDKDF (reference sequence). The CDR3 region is CATSSQGVTHGCTL.

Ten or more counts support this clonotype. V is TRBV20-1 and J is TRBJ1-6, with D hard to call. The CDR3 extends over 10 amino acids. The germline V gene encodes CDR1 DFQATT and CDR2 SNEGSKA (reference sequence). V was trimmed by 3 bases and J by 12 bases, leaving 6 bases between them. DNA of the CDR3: TGCAGTGCTAGTCAACTACCCCTCCACTTT. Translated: CSASQLPLHF.

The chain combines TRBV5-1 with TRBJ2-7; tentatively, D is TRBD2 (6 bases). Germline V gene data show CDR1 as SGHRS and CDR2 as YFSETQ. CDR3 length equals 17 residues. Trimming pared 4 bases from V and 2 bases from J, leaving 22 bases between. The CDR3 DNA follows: TGCGCCAGCAGCCCCCTTCCCGGGAGCAATGTTCCCTACGAGCAGTACTTC. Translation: CASSPLPGSNVPYEQYF.

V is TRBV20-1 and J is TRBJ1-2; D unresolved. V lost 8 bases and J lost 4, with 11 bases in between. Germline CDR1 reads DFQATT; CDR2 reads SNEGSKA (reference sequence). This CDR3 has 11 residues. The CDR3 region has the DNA TGCAGTTACGGCTCTGGCTATGGCTACACCTTC. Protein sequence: CSYGSGYGYTF.

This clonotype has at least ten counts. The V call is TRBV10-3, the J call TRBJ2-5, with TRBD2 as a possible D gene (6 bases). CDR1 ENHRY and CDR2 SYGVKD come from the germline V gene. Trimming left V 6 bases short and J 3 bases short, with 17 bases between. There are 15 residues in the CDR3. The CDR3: CAIRRDLGQEETQYF. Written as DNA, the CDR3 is TGTGCCATCAGGAGGGACTTGGGGCAAGAAGAGACCCAGTACTTC.

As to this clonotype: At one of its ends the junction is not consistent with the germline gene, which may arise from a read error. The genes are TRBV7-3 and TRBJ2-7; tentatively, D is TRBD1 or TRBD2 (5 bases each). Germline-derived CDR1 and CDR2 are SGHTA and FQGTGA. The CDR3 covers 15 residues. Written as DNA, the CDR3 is TGTGCCAGCAGCGAGGGACCGGGACCATCCTACGAGCAGCACTTC. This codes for CASSEGPGPSYEQHF.

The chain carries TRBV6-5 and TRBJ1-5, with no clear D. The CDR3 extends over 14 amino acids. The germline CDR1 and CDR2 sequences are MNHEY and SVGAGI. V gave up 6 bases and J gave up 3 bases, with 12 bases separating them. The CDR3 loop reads CASSLSQYNQPQHF. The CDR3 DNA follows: TGTGCCAGCAGCTTAAGCCAGTACAATCAGCCCCAGCATTTT.

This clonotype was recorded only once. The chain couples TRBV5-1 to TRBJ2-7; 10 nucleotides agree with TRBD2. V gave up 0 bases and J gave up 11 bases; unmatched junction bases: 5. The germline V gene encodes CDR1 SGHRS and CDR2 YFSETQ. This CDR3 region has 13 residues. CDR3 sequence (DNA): TGCGCCAGCAGCTTGGAAGCTAGCGGGAGTAAGTACTTC. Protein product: CASSLEASGSKYF.

In DNA form, the CDR3 reads TGCAGTGCTAGAGATCTACCTAGCGGGACAGATGGAGAGACCCAGTACTTC. It is translated as CSARDLPSGTDGETQYF. The genes are TRBV20-1 and TRBJ2-5; 9 bases match TRBD2. CDR1 is DFQATT and CDR2 is SNEGSKA in the germline V gene (reference sequence). The CDR3 loop spans 17 amino acids. Trimming at V came to 0 bases and at J to 4 bases, leaving 12 bases not matched to a gene.

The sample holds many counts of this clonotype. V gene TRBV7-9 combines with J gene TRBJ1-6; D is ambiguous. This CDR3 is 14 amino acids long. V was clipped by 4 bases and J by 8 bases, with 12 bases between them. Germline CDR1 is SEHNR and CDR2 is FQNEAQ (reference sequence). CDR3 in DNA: TGTGCCAGCAGCTCCCTCGTCGTGGATTCACCCCTCCACTTT. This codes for CASSSLVVDSPLHF.

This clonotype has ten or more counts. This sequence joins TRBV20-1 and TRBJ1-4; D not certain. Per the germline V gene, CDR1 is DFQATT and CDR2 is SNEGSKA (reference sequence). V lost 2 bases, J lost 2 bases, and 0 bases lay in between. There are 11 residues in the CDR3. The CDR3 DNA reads TGCAGTGCTAGAACTAATGAAAAACTGTTTTTT. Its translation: CSARTNEKLFF.

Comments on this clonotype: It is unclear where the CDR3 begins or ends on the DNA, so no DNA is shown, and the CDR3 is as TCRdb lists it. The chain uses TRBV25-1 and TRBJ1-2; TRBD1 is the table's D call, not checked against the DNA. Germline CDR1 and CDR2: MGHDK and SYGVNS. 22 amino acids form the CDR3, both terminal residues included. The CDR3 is CASSIYLCSVDGSLPGNYGYTF.

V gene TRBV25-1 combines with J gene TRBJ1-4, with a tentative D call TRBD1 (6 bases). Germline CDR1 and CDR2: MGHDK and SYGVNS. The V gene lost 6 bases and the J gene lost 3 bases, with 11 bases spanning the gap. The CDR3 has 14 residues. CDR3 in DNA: TGTGCCAGCAGCGACAGGATGGCTAATGAAAAACTGTTTTTT. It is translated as CASSDRMANEKLFF.

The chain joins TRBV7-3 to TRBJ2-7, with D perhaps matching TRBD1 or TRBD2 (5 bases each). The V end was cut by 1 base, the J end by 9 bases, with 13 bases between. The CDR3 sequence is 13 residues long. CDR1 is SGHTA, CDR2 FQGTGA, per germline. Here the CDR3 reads CASSLIRGDTQYF. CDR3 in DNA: TGTGCCAGCAGCTTAATCCGAGGGGATACGCAGTACTTC.

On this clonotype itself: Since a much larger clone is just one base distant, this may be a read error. The CDR3 sequence: CASSPTGLGGYEQYF. In DNA, the CDR3 is TGTGCCAGCAGCCCAACAGGGCTTGGGGGCTACGAGCAGTACTTC. The chain has TRBV24-1 and TRBJ2-7, with a possible D match to TRBD1 (6 bases). CDR1 and CDR2 from the germline V gene are KGHDR and SFDVKD. The CDR3 runs to 15 residues. V was shortened by 11 bases and J by 3 bases, with 22 bases between the two germline ends.

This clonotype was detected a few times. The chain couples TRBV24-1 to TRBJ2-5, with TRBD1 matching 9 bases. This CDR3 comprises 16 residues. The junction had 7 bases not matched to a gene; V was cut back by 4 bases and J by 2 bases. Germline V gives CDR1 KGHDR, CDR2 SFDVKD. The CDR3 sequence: CATSDPTGGKQETQYF. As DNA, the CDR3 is TGTGCCACCAGTGACCCGACAGGGGGTAAGCAAGAGACCCAGTACTTC.